This T cell receptor beta chain is drawn from a study of CD8 T cells in ankylosing spondylitis. This CDR3 region has 16 residues. The germline V gene has CDR1 MNHEY and CDR2 SMNVEV (reference sequence). V dropped 3 bases and J dropped 4; count of bases not matched to a gene: 10. One entry per CDR3 protein, called by TCRdb with MiXCR from the 5' RACE reads. The table has fewer than 200,000 distinct CDR3 sequences, about 17% seen once. This clonotype originated in a male donor with ankylosing spondylitis or in good health (not recorded which). Material for sequencing was blood, either unsorted or a sorted T cell fraction (not recorded which). The chain combines TRBV27 with TRBJ2-7, with TRBD2 matching 9 bases. The CDR3 sequence is CASSLAGGQSRYEQYF. CDR3 DNA sequence: TGTGCCAGCAGTTTGGCGGGGGGGCAGTCAAGATACGAGCAGTACTTC.